These 20 T cell receptor beta chains came from one sample sequenced in a study of identical twins. TCRdb re-called the 5' RACE reads through MiXCR, storing one row per CDR3 protein. The sample consists of 400,000 to 550,000 distinct CDR3 sequences, around an eighth of them appearing once. The sample was also reused in another study, on yellow fever vaccine responses in identical twins.

The sequenced sample was CD4+ T cells sorted from blood. Receptors originate from a woman aged 18 to 35 in good health.

This clonotype turned up a few times. The rearrangement uses TRBV4-2 and TRBJ2-7; D call uncertain. Germline V gene data show CDR1 as LGHNA and CDR2 as YNFKEQ. This CDR3 is 13 amino acids long. The germline V and J ends were trimmed by 1 base and 2 bases, with 6 bases remaining between them. CDR3 DNA sequence: TGTGCCAGCAGCCAAGCGGCCCCCTACGAGCAGTACTTC. The encoded protein is CASSQAAPYEQYF.

The table lists this clonotype with a few counts. The CDR3 here is CASSVAPGDSYEQYF. The DNA of the CDR3 is TGTGCCAGCAGCGTAGCTCCAGGGGATTCCTACGAGCAGTACTTC. The chain has TRBV9 and TRBJ2-7, with D perhaps TRBD1 (6 bases). Germline lookup yields CDR1 SGDLS and CDR2 YYNGEE. V was cut by 0 bases and J by 1 base, with 11 bases left in between. This CDR3 has 15 amino acids.

Many counts were recorded for this clonotype. This chain links TRBV20-1 with TRBJ2-3, with D perhaps TRBD1 or TRBD2 (5 bases each). The CDR3 has 13 residues. V was trimmed by 3 bases and J by 5 bases, leaving 12 bases between them. From germline, CDR1 is DFQATT and CDR2 SNEGSKA (reference sequence). As DNA, the CDR3 is TGCAGTGCTAGCAGGGCGGGTGGAGATACGCAGTATTTT. This gives the protein CSASRAGGDTQYF.

This clonotype was counted a few times. The V gene is TRBV5-1, the J gene TRBJ2-3, with 7 bases aligning to TRBD1. Germline CDR1 SGHRS, CDR2 YFSETQ. The ends lost 7 bases at V and 1 base at J; junction bases unmatched: 6. This CDR3 comprises 14 residues. CDR3 sequence: CASAQGVGTDTQYF. DNA of the CDR3: TGCGCCAGCGCGCAGGGGGTCGGCACAGATACGCAGTATTTT.

The genes are TRBV3-1 and TRBJ1-2, with D possibly being TRBD1 (5 bases). The germline CDR1 and CDR2 sequences are LGHDT and YNNKEL (reference sequence). The CDR3 contains 13 residues. V lost 1 base and J 8 bases, leaving 11 bases between the germline ends. The CDR3 DNA follows: TGTGCCAGCAGCCAAGGGGCAGGGAGAGGCTACACCTTC. Its translation is CASSQGAGRGYTF.

This clonotype was counted ten times or more. This rearrangement joins TRBV2 to TRBJ1-1; tentative D call: TRBD1 (6 bases). The CDR3 contains 13 residues. V was shortened by 4 bases and J by 1 base, with 7 bases between the two germline ends. Germline loops: CDR1 SNHLY, CDR2 FYNNEI. CDR3 sequence: CASSGTANTEAFF. Written as DNA, the CDR3 is TGTGCCAGCAGTGGGACAGCGAACACTGAAGCTTTCTTT.

In its sample, this clonotype was seen a few times. The chain couples TRBV5-1 to TRBJ2-5; maybe TRBD1 (6 bases). CDR1 and CDR2 from the germline V gene are SGHRS and YFSETQ. This CDR3 spans 14 amino acids. The ends were cut back, 0 bases at V and 4 bases at J, with 10 bases in the middle. CDR3 nucleotide sequence: TGCGCCAGCAGCTTGGGAGGGGGTTCAGAGACCCAGTACTTC. This encodes CASSLGGGSETQYF.

This clonotype was seen more than once but under ten times. The chain joins TRBV20-1 to TRBJ1-5, with D possibly being TRBD1 (6 bases). Trimming stripped 6 bases from V and 7 bases from J, with 16 bases between. This CDR3 comprises 13 residues. Per the germline V gene, CDR1 is DFQATT and CDR2 is SNEGSKA (reference sequence). The CDR3, as DNA: TGCAGTGCCACTACAGGGCTCGGACAGCCCCAGCATTTT. This codes for CSATTGLGQPQHF.

This clonotype was recorded a few times. The CDR3 sequence: CASIKSSGAQETQYF. Here the CDR3 DNA reads TGTGCCAGCATTAAATCAAGCGGGGCTCAAGAGACCCAGTACTTC. J is TRBJ2-5 and V is TRBV12-3 or TRBV12-4; 7 bases match TRBD2. The V segment lost 7 bases and the J segment 2 bases; nucleotides outside the gene matches: 10. The CDR3 length is 15 residues.

This clonotype was seen just once. The chain couples TRBV2 to TRBJ2-1, with TRBD1 as a possible D gene (6 bases). The CDR3 length is 13 residues. The V end was cut by 6 bases, the J end by 10 bases, with 16 bases between. Germline V CDR1 and CDR2: SNHLY, FYNNEI. For the CDR3, the DNA is TGTGCCAGCAGCACCGGACAGTTCCGGGAGCAGTTCTTC. Translated: CASSTGQFREQFF. The variable domain in full, with the rest retrieved from reference TRBV2 and TRBJ2-1, is EPEVTQTPSHQVTQMGQEVILRCVPISNHLYFYWYRQILGQKVEFLVSFYNNEISEKSEIFDDQFSVERPDGSNFTLKIRSTKLEDSAMYFCASSTGQFREQFFGPGTRLTVL.

This rearrangement joins TRBV19 to TRBJ2-1, with 8 bases matching TRBD1. V gave up 3 bases and J gave up 4 bases; unmatched junction bases: 2. The CDR3 has 14 residues. The V gene's germline CDR1 is LNHDA and CDR2 SQIVND (reference sequence). CDR3 sequence reads: CASSIGDRYNEQFF. The CDR3 region has the DNA TGTGCCAGTAGTATCGGGGACAGGTACAATGAGCAGTTCTTC.

This clonotype was recorded at least ten times. The gene calls are TRBV7-2 and TRBJ1-5; D may be TRBD1 (5 bases). The CDR3 contains 15 residues. CDR1 and CDR2 from the germline V gene are SGHTA and FQGNSA. The V end lost 5 bases, the J end lost 3 bases, and 14 bases lay between the germline ends. CDR3 protein: CASSQDGRVNQPQHF. The CDR3 region has the DNA TGTGCCAGCAGCCAAGACGGCAGGGTCAATCAGCCCCAGCATTTT.

This clonotype has just a few counts. The V call is TRBV3-1, the J call TRBJ2-5; D not certain. Germline V gene data show CDR1 as LGHDT and CDR2 as YNNKEL (reference sequence). The CDR3 sequence is 14 residues long. The V end was cut by 4 bases, the J end by 5 bases, with 14 bases between. Here the CDR3 reads CASSPASTLETQYF. The CDR3 region has the DNA TGTGCCAGCAGCCCCGCGTCTACGCTGGAGACCCAGTACTTC.

This clonotype was counted only a few times. The chain recombines TRBV6-2 or TRBV6-3 with TRBJ2-7; D is possibly TRBD2 (5 bases). The germline V and J ends were trimmed by 5 bases and 3 bases, with 8 bases remaining between them. The CDR3 spans 12 residues. Germline V gives CDR1 MNHEY, CDR2 SVGEGT. CDR3 nucleotide sequence: TGTGCCAGCAGTGGGAGCGGCTACGAGCAGTACTTC. This translates into CASSGSGYEQYF.

This clonotype was seen a few times. The rearrangement joins TRBV10-3 to TRBJ2-7; D may correspond to TRBD1 or TRBD2 (5 bases each). The CDR3 length is 11 residues. V was clipped by 6 bases and J by 7 bases, with 10 bases between them. Looked up from germline, CDR1 is ENHRY and CDR2 is SYGVKD. The CDR3 DNA reads as TGTGCCATCAGGGACTCAGGGGAGCAGTACTTC. As protein: CAIRDSGEQYF.

The genes are TRBV20-1 and TRBJ2-7, with 9 bases fitting TRBD2. With V trimmed by 0 bases and J by 7 bases, 10 bases remained unmatched. Germline V lookup: CDR1 DFQATT, CDR2 SNEGSKA (reference sequence). The CDR3 totals 15 residues. The CDR3 loop reads CSARDRVAGVGEQYF. In DNA form, the CDR3 reads TGCAGTGCTAGAGATCGAGTAGCGGGAGTAGGTGAGCAGTACTTC.

This chain uses TRBV21-1 with TRBJ2-1; TRBD2, the table's D call, lacks a check against the DNA. TRBV21-1 is reported as a pseudogene. There are 16 residues in the CDR3. The CDR3 coding sequence is TGTGCCAGCAGCAAAGGATGGGATGCGGGCTACAATGAGCAGTTCTTC. Its translation is CASSKGWDAGYNEQFF.

The chain recombines TRBV2 with TRBJ2-5, with D perhaps matching TRBD1 (5 bases). CDR1 is SNHLY, CDR2 FYNNEI, per germline. This CDR3 comprises 15 residues. V lost 3 bases, J lost 1 base, and 12 bases lay in between. The CDR3 region is CASSDRGRAQETQYF. The CDR3 DNA follows: TGTGCCAGCAGTGATCGTGGCAGGGCCCAAGAGACCCAGTACTTC.

The chain joins TRBV7-2 to TRBJ2-7; no firm D call. V dropped 2 bases and J dropped 5 bases, with 7 bases sitting between them. The CDR3 is 12 residues long. CDR1 is SGHTA and CDR2 is FQGNSA in the germline V gene. The CDR3 loop reads CASSLTPHEQYF. DNA of the CDR3: TGTGCCAGCAGCTTAACCCCCCACGAGCAGTACTTC.

This clonotype has more than one count but fewer than ten. This chain joins TRBV5-1 and TRBJ2-5, with D perhaps being TRBD1 or TRBD2 (6 bases each). CDR1 SGHRS and CDR2 YFSETQ come from the germline V gene. Trimming cost V 4 bases and J 5 bases, with 18 bases left between them. This CDR3 spans 15 amino acids. The CDR3 DNA sequence: TGCGCCAGCAGCCCTGGACGGGGGCTTGAGGAGACCCAGTACTTC. Amino acids: CASSPGRGLEETQYF.